The 23 T cell receptor beta chains reported below all come from one sample, sequenced in a study of early T cells in non-severe SARS-CoV-2 infection. TCRdb processed the 5' RACE reads anew with MiXCR; each CDR3 protein has one entry. This table has approximately 56,000 distinct CDR3 sequences, under 12% appearing once. Specimen: whole blood. These receptors were taken from an adult who was a healthcare worker with PCR-confirmed SARS-CoV-2 infection or an uninfected control (not recorded which).

The sample holds many counts of this clonotype. The rearrangement joins TRBV28 to TRBJ1-1, with TRBD1 matching 8 bases. Germline values: CDR1 MDHEN, CDR2 SYDVKM. This CDR3 comprises 14 residues. Losses at the gene ends were 5 bases for V and 3 bases for J; bases not matched to a gene: 5. The CDR3 here is CASSGQGWDTEAFF. The CDR3 DNA reads as TGTGCCAGCAGTGGACAGGGATGGGACACTGAAGCTTTCTTT.

The chain combines TRBV7-2 with TRBJ2-2; D may be TRBD2 (5 bases). V lost 3 bases and J lost 6, with 17 bases in between. This CDR3 contains 16 residues. The germline CDR1 and CDR2 sequences are SGHTA and FQGNSA. The DNA for the CDR3 is TGTGCCAGCAGCTTGCTTCAGCTAGCATCTCCCGGGGAGCTGTTTTTT. Amino acids: CASSLLQLASPGELFF.

This clonotype was detected a few times. The J gene is TRBJ2-7, the V gene TRBV5-6; D is undetermined. CDR1 SGHDT and CDR2 YYEEEE come from the germline V gene. The CDR3 loop spans 14 amino acids. Deletions cut 0 bases from V and 2 bases from J, with 9 bases between. The CDR3 DNA sequence: TGTGCCAGCAGCTTGGCCTCTCACCCCTACGAGCAGTACTTC. This encodes CASSLASHPYEQYF.

The sample holds many counts of this clonotype. This chain connects TRBV15 to TRBJ1-2, with D perhaps matching TRBD1 (5 bases). The germline V gene has CDR1 LNHNV and CDR2 YYDKDF (reference sequence). This CDR3 region has 15 residues. The germline V and J ends were trimmed by 0 bases and 6 bases, with 14 bases remaining between them. CDR3 loop: CATSRDRGPIHGYTF. The DNA of the CDR3 is TGTGCCACCAGCAGAGATCGGGGCCCGATCCATGGCTACACCTTC.

There are a few counts of this clonotype. This chain links TRBV10-3 with TRBJ2-2, with a tentative D call TRBD2 (5 bases). CDR3 size: 16 residues. CDR1 and CDR2 from the germline V gene are ENHRY and SYGVKD. Between the trimmed V and J ends, which lost 7 bases and 0 bases, there was a span of 15 bases. DNA for the CDR3: TGTGCCATCACCGAGGCCAGGACTTCGAACACCGGGGAGCTGTTTTTT. It yields the protein CAITEARTSNTGELFF.

The chain recombines TRBV7-9 with TRBJ2-1, with 10 bases matching TRBD2. Germline CDR1 SEHNR, CDR2 FQNEAQ (reference sequence). V shed 5 bases and J 5 bases; nucleotides not matched to a gene: 6. This CDR3 comprises 15 residues. The chain's CDR3 is CASSRTSGLHNEQFF. Here the CDR3 DNA reads TGTGCCAGCAGCCGGACTAGCGGTTTACACAATGAGCAGTTCTTC. Full variable domain (rest looked up from reference TRBV7-9 and TRBJ2-1): DTGVSQNPRHKITKRGQNVTFRCDPISEHNRLYWYRQTLGQGPEFLTYFQNEAQLEKSRLLSDRFSAERPKGSFSTLEIQRTEQGDSAMYLCASSRTSGLHNEQFFGPGTRLTVL.

The V gene is TRBV6-5, the J gene TRBJ2-6; D may be TRBD1 (6 bases). This CDR3 is built from 18 residues. Per germline, CDR1 MNHEY and CDR2 SVGAGI. V was trimmed by 7 bases and J by 3 bases, leaving 22 bases between them. The CDR3 protein is CASTPEDSRPYGANVLTF. The CDR3, as DNA: TGTGCCAGCACCCCAGAGGACAGCCGCCCTTATGGGGCCAACGTCCTGACTTTC.

The rearrangement uses TRBV6-2 or TRBV6-3 and TRBJ2-1; D gene uncertain. The CDR3 runs to 15 residues. Per the germline V gene, CDR1 is MNHEY and CDR2 is SVGEGT. Trimming took off 6 bases at V and 0 bases at J, with 12 bases between the two ends. CDR3 protein: CASSRRLRSYNEQFF. The CDR3 nucleotides are TGTGCCAGCAGCCGCCGTCTCCGCTCCTACAATGAGCAGTTCTTC.

This clonotype was seen only once. The chain has TRBV6-6 and TRBJ2-3; D call uncertain. The V end was cut by 10 bases, the J end by 11 bases, with 19 bases between. The CDR3 is 12 amino acids. Germline CDR1 is MNHNY and CDR2 is SVGAGI (reference sequence). CDR3 sequence reads: CATQLATHMQYF. CDR3 bases: TGTGCCACGCAGCTGGCTACCCATATGCAGTATTTT.

The gene calls are TRBV7-8 and TRBJ1-2, with 7 bases identical to TRBD1. Germline V gives CDR1 SGHVS, CDR2 FQNEAQ. The CDR3 is made up of 13 amino acids. The V and J ends lost 5 bases and 5 bases, in that order; junction bases with no gene match: 5. In nucleotides, the CDR3 is TGTGCCAGCAGCCAGGGACAGTCATATGGCTACACCTTC. Translated, it gives CASSQGQSYGYTF.

This clonotype was seen ten or more times. The V and J genes are TRBV29-1 and TRBJ1-1; D is uncertain. The CDR3 extends over 13 amino acids. CDR1 is SQVTM, CDR2 ANQGSEA, per germline. With 8 bases removed from V and 2 bases from J, the gap between germline ends came to 15 bases. This chain's CDR3 is CSFSKDPNTEAFF. CDR3 coding DNA: TGCAGCTTTTCTAAGGACCCAAACACTGAAGCTTTCTTT. The whole variable domain, filled in from reference TRBV29-1 and TRBJ1-1, reads SAVISQKPSRDICQRGTSLTIQCQVDSQVTMMFWYRQQPGQSLTLIATANQGSEATYESGFVIDKFPISRPNLTFSTLTVSNMSPEDSSIYLCSFSKDPNTEAFFGQGTRLTVV.

This clonotype was recorded many times. This chain links TRBV4-1 with TRBJ1-1; tentatively, D is TRBD1 (5 bases). CDR1 and CDR2 from the germline V gene are MGHRA and YSYEKL. Trimming took off 3 bases at V and 1 base at J, with 15 bases between the two ends. The CDR3 has 16 residues. The CDR3 DNA is TGCGCCAGCAGCCACGTGGTGGGACGGGGGAACACTGAAGCTTTCTTT. Encoded protein: CASSHVVGRGNTEAFF.

This clonotype was detected ten times or more. The gene calls are TRBV2 and TRBJ2-5, with D tentatively TRBD1 (6 bases). With 7 bases removed from V and 0 bases from J, the gap between germline ends came to 15 bases. The CDR3 consists of 15 residues. Looked up from germline, CDR1 is SNHLY and CDR2 is FYNNEI. CDR3 nucleotides: TGTGCCAGCAAAAACCCCCGGGACAACCAAGAGACCCAGTACTTC. It yields the protein CASKNPRDNQETQYF.

The chain couples TRBV5-1 to TRBJ2-1; 9 nucleotides align to TRBD1. This CDR3 has 14 amino acids. The V gene end was trimmed by 6 bases and the J gene end by 5 bases; junction bases not matched to a gene: 6. The germline gives CDR1 SGHRS, CDR2 YFSETQ. CDR3 protein: CASTPGTGNNEQFF. The CDR3 DNA reads as TGCGCCAGCACCCCCGGGACAGGGAACAATGAGCAGTTCTTC.

This clonotype was seen repeatedly, ten times or more. The chain links TRBV5-1 to TRBJ2-4; no reliable D call. The ends were cut back, 0 bases at V and 6 bases at J, with 10 bases in the middle. The CDR3 is made up of 14 amino acids. The germline CDR1 and CDR2 sequences are SGHRS and YFSETQ. The CDR3 loop is CASSLGVWPNIQYF. CDR3 bases: TGCGCCAGCAGCTTGGGTGTTTGGCCAAACATTCAGTACTTC.

This rearrangement joins TRBV20-1 to TRBJ2-5, with D uncertain. CDR3 length: 14 residues. Trimming left V 2 bases short and J 5 bases short, with 15 bases between. Germline loops: CDR1 DFQATT, CDR2 SNEGSKA (reference sequence). CDR3 sequence (DNA): TGCAGTGCTAGACTGGCGGACCACACGGAGACCCAGTACTTC. This gives the protein CSARLADHTETQYF.

This clonotype was seen only a few times. V and J are TRBV7-2 and TRBJ1-5; D remains unclear. This CDR3 contains 13 residues. Germline loops: CDR1 SGHTA, CDR2 FQGNSA. Trimming took 2 bases from V and 8 from J, leaving 10 bases between them. CDR3 in DNA: TGTGCCAGCAGCTTATCTGTCCGAAAGCCCCAGCATTTT. It translates to CASSLSVRKPQHF.

The V call is TRBV20-1, the J call TRBJ2-3; TRBD2 aligns across 7 bases. The CDR3 has 12 residues. The germline gives CDR1 DFQATT, CDR2 SNEGSKA (reference sequence). The J segment lost 5 bases and the V segment lost 6 bases, leaving 5 bases of the junction unmatched. The CDR3 loop is CSAKSGIDTQYF. The CDR3 region has the DNA TGCAGTGCCAAAAGCGGGATAGATACGCAGTATTTT.

The table lists this clonotype with many counts. V and J are TRBV12-3 or TRBV12-4 and TRBJ2-7, with D perhaps TRBD1 (6 bases). This CDR3 region has 13 residues. Trimming cost V 1 base and J 7 bases, with 11 bases left between them. CDR3 sequence reads: CASSLEDSLEQYF. For the CDR3, the DNA is TGTGCCAGCAGTTTAGAGGACAGTCTGGAGCAGTACTTC.

This clonotype was found many times. The chain employs TRBV29-1 and TRBJ2-1; TRBD2 matches at 13 bases. This CDR3 contains 12 residues. The V and J ends lost 6 bases and 12 bases, in that order; junction bases with no gene match: 5. Germline values: CDR1 SQVTM, CDR2 ANQGSEA. The CDR3: CSVGTSGTLQFF. CDR3 in DNA: TGCAGCGTGGGGACTAGCGGGACCTTGCAGTTCTTC.

This clonotype was recorded a few times. V is TRBV5-1 and J is TRBJ2-3, with D maybe TRBD2 (5 bases). CDR1 SGHRS and CDR2 YFSETQ come from the germline V gene. The V and J ends lost 3 bases and 5 bases respectively, with 10 bases between them. CDR3 size: 13 residues. The CDR3 DNA sequence: TGCGCCAGCAGCTGGGTCGGAGGAGATACGCAGTATTTT. It codes for CASSWVGGDTQYF.

This clonotype was seen repeatedly, ten times or more. This chain uses TRBV29-1 with TRBJ1-1; TRBD1 might be the D (6 bases). This CDR3 has 13 amino acids. In germline, CDR1 is SQVTM, CDR2 ANQGSEA. V was trimmed by 6 bases and J by 2 bases, leaving 13 bases between them. The CDR3 sequence: CSVPDSRNTEAFF. The CDR3 DNA is TGCAGCGTCCCGGACAGCCGTAACACTGAAGCTTTCTTT.

This clonotype was detected many times. The chain links TRBV5-1 to TRBJ2-7, with TRBD1 matching over 10 bases. The germline V gene encodes CDR1 SGHRS and CDR2 YFSETQ. The CDR3 consists of 15 residues. The junction had 7 bases not matched to a gene; V was cut back by 5 bases and J by 2 bases. DNA of the CDR3: TGCGCCAGCAGTCACGAGGACAGGGGGACCTACGAGCAGTACTTC. Translation gives CASSHEDRGTYEQYF.